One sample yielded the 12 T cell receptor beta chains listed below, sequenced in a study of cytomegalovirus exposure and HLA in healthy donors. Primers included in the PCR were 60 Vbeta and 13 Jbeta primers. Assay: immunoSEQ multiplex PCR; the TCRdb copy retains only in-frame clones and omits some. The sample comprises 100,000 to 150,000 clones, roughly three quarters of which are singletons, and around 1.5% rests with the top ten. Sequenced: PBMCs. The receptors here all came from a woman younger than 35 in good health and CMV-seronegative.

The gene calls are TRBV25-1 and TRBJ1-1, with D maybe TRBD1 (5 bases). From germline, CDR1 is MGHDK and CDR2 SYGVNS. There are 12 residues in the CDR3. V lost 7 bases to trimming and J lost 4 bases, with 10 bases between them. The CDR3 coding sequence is TGTGCCAGCACAACGGGGGGCACTGAAGCTTTCTTT. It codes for CASTTGGTEAFF.

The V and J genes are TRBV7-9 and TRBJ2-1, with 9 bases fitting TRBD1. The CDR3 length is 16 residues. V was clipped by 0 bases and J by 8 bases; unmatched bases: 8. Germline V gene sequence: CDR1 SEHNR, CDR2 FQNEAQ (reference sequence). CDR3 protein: CASSLAGQGFGDEQFF. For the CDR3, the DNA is TGTGCCAGCAGCTTAGCCGGACAGGGGTTTGGGGATGAGCAGTTCTTC.

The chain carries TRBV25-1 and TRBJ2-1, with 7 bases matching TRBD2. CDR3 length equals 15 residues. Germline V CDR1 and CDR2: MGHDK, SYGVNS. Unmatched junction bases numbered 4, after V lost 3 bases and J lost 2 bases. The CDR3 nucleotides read TGTGCCAGCAGTGAGGCGGGAGCTCCCTACAATGAGCAGTTCTTC. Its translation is CASSEAGAPYNEQFF.

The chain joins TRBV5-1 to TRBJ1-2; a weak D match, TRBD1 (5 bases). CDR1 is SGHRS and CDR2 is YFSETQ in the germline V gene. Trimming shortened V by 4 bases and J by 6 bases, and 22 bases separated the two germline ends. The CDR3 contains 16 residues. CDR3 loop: CASSPTVSQPRDGYTF. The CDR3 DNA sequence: TGCGCCAGCAGCCCGACAGTTTCCCAACCCCGTGATGGCTACACCTTC.

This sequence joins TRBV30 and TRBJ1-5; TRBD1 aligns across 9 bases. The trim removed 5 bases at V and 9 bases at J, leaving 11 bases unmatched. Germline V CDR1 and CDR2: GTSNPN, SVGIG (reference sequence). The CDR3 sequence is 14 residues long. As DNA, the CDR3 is TGTGCCTGGGGGACAGGGTGGCCGTCCTCGCCCCAGCATTTT. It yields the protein CAWGTGWPSSPQHF. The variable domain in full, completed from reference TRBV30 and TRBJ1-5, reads SQTIHQWPATLVQPVGSPLSLECTVEGTSNPNLYWYRQAAGRGLQLLFYSVGIGQISSEVPQNLSASRPQDRQFILSSKKLLLSDSGFYLCAWGTGWPSSPQHFGDGTRLSIL.

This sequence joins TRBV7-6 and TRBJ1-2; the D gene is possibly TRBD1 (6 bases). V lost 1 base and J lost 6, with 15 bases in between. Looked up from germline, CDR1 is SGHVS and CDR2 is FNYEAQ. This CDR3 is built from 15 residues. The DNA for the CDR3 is TGTGCCAGCAGCTTAGGATCCCCAGGGGCGAATGGCTACACCTTC. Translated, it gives CASSLGSPGANGYTF. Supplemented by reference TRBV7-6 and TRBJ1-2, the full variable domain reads GAGVSQSPRYKVTKRGQDVALRCDPISGHVSLYWYRQALGQGPEFLTYFNYEAQQDKSGLPNDRFSAERPEGSISTLTIQRTEQRDSAMYRCASSLGSPGANGYTFGSGTRLTVV.

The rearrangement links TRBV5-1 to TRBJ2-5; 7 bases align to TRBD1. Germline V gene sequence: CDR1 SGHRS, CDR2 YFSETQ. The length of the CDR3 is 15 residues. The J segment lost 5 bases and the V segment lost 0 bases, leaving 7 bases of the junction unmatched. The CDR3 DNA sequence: TGCGCCAGCAGCTTGGGACAGGGAAGGGGGGAGACCCAGTACTTC. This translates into CASSLGQGRGETQYF.

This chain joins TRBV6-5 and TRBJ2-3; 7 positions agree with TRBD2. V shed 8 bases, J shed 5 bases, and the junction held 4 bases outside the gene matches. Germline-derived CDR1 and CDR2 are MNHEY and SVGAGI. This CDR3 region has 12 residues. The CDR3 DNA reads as TGTGCCAGCGGGAGGGCCGTAGATACGCAGTATTTT. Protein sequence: CASGRAVDTQYF.

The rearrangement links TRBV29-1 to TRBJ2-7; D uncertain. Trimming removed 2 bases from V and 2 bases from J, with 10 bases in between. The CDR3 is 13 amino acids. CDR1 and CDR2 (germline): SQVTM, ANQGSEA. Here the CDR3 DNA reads TGCAGCGTTGAATTCGCAGGAACCTACGAGCAGTACTTC. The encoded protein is CSVEFAGTYEQYF.

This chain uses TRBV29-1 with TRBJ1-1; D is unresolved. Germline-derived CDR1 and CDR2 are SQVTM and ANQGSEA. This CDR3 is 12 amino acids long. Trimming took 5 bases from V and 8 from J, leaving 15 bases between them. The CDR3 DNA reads TGCAGCGTTTACTACGGCGACGAGGAAGCTTTCTTT. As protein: CSVYYGDEEAFF. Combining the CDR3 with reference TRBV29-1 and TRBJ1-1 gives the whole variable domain SAVISQKPSRDICQRGTSLTIQCQVDSQVTMMFWYRQQPGQSLTLIATANQGSEATYESGFVIDKFPISRPNLTFSTLTVSNMSPEDSSIYLCSVYYGDEEAFFGQGTRLTVV.

The CDR3 DNA reads as TGTGCCAGAGGGGGACTAGCGGGACGGGAGCAGTACTTC. Translation gives CARGGLAGREQYF. The rearrangement links TRBV2 to TRBJ2-7, with 13 bases identical to TRBD2. V lost 9 bases, J lost 7 bases, and 6 bases stayed unmatched. Germline V gives CDR1 SNHLY, CDR2 FYNNEI. This CDR3 has 13 amino acids.

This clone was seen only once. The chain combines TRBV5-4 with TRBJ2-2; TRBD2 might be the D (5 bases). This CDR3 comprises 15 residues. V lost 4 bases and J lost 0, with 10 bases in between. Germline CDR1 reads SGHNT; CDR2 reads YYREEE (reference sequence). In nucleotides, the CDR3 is TGTGCCAGCAGCCATCGGGGTTCGAACACCGGGGAGCTGTTTTTT. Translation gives CASSHRGSNTGELFF. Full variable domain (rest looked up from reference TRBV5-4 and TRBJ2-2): ETGVTQSPTHLIKTRGQQVTLRCSSQSGHNTVSWYQQALGQGPQFIFQYYREEENGRGNFPPRFSGLQFPNYSSELNVNALELDDSALYLCASSHRGSNTGELFFGEGSRLTVL.